The 24 T cell receptor beta chains below come from one sample, sequenced in a study of cytomegalovirus exposure and HLA in healthy donors (dated by TCRdb to 2016 to 2017). Library preparation used the immunoSEQ multiplex PCR assay. For the multiplex PCR, a mixture combining 60 forward primers for TCR Vbeta segments and 13 reverse primers for TCR Jbeta segments was used. This immuneACCESS table, as held by TCRdb, lists in-frame sequences with V and J called but not all clones. Of the missing ones, under half trace to an unresolved V gene in checked studies; the others have no known cause. Within this sample are 150,000 or so clones, with 80% of them counted one time only. Of the sample, 1% falls within the top ten clones. Specimen: PBMCs. These receptors originate from a woman in her 50s in good health and CMV-seropositive.

The genes are TRBV28 and TRBJ2-1; D might be TRBD2 (5 bases). Germline-derived CDR1 and CDR2 are MDHEN and SYDVKM. CDR3 length: 11 residues. Trimming shortened V by 3 bases and J by 10 bases, and 7 bases separated the two germline ends. CDR3 in amino acids: CASSLEEEQFF. The CDR3 DNA reads TGTGCCAGCAGTTTGGAGGAGGAGCAGTTCTTC.

The rearrangement links TRBV7-9 to TRBJ2-3; TRBD2 matches 8 bases. The CDR3 spans 15 residues. The ends lost 7 bases at V and 2 bases at J; junction bases unmatched: 8. The V gene's germline CDR1 is SEHNR and CDR2 FQNEAQ (reference sequence). CDR3 in amino acids: CASNGRGGNTDTQYF. The DNA of the CDR3 is TGTGCCAGCAACGGGAGGGGGGGAAACACAGATACGCAGTATTTT.

J is TRBJ2-5 and V is TRBV10-3, with 10 bases identical to TRBD2. CDR3 size: 16 residues. Germline lookup yields CDR1 ENHRY and CDR2 SYGVKD. The V gene end was trimmed by 5 bases and the J gene end by 4 bases; junction bases not matched to a gene: 10. The CDR3 DNA is TGTGCCATCAGTCCCAGCGGGGGGGCCGTAGTAGAGACCCAGTACTTC. It encodes CAISPSGGAVVETQYF.

V and J are TRBV7-9 and TRBJ1-3; no clear D. Trimming took 5 bases from V and 3 from J, leaving 14 bases between them. The germline gives CDR1 SEHNR, CDR2 FQNEAQ (reference sequence). CDR3 length: 15 residues. The CDR3 protein is CASSPIGVLGNTIYF. The CDR3 DNA is TGTGCCAGCAGCCCGATCGGGGTGCTTGGAAACACCATATATTTT.

With respect to this clone: At one end, the junction sequence differs from germline, possibly due to a read error. This sequence joins TRBV7-9 and TRBJ1-3; D is ambiguous. Per the germline V gene, CDR1 is SEHNR and CDR2 is FQNEAQ (reference sequence). This CDR3 spans 17 amino acids. The CDR3 spells CSSSLADSVRSGNTIYF. DNA for the CDR3: TGTTCCAGCAGCTTAGCCGATTCGGTCCGCTCTGGAAACACCATATATTTT.

The rearrangement joins TRBV5-1 to TRBJ1-2; 11 positions match TRBD1. CDR1 and CDR2 from the germline V gene are SGHRS and YFSETQ. The CDR3 runs 16 residues. V lost 2 bases, J lost 3 bases, and 6 bases stayed unmatched. Here the CDR3 DNA reads TGCGCCAGCAGCTTATCGGGACAGGGGGTAGACTATGGCTACACCTTC. This codes for CASSLSGQGVDYGYTF.

V and J are TRBV9 and TRBJ1-6; D is uncertain. Germline loops: CDR1 SGDLS, CDR2 YYNGEE. The CDR3 runs to 14 residues. The ends were cut back, 0 bases at V and 12 bases at J, with 13 bases in the middle. This CDR3 reads CASSVARENRPLHF. The CDR3 DNA sequence: TGTGCCAGCAGCGTAGCCCGAGAGAACAGACCCCTCCACTTT.

In this sample, this clone turned up a few times. The chain combines TRBV19 with TRBJ2-5, with D tentatively TRBD2 (5 bases). V gave up 3 bases and J gave up 4 bases, with 9 bases separating them. Per germline, CDR1 LNHDA and CDR2 SQIVND (reference sequence). CDR3 length: 13 amino acids. The CDR3 sequence is CASSILRGETQYF. Written as DNA, the CDR3 is TGTGCCAGTAGTATTCTACGGGGAGAGACCCAGTACTTC. Together with reference TRBV19 and TRBJ2-5, the CDR3 gives the full variable domain: DGGITQSPKYLFRKEGQNVTLSCEQNLNHDAMYWYRQDPGQGLRLIYYSQIVNDFQKGDIAEGYSVSREKKESFPLTVTSAQKNPTAFYLCASSILRGETQYFGPGTRLLVL.

The J gene is TRBJ1-2, the V gene TRBV7-8, with D uncertain. The V and J ends lost 1 base and 0 bases respectively, with 9 bases between them. Per germline, CDR1 SGHVS and CDR2 FQNEAQ. The CDR3 has 15 amino acids. In DNA form, the CDR3 reads TGTGCCAGCAGCTTAGGATTAGCCACTAACTATGGCTACACCTTC. This gives the protein CASSLGLATNYGYTF.

The chain employs TRBV5-1 and TRBJ2-2; no reliable D call. The ends were cut back, 4 bases at V and 8 bases at J, with 12 bases in the middle. The CDR3 is 13 amino acids. CDR1 SGHRS and CDR2 YFSETQ come from the germline V gene. DNA for the CDR3: TGCGCCAGCAGCGAAACTCTCCCTGGGGAGCTGTTTTTT. Protein product: CASSETLPGELFF.

CDR3 DNA sequence: TGTGCCAGCAGTTTATCGTCCTTGTTGGCGGGAGCACTACACAATGAGCAGTTCTTC. The encoded protein is CASSLSSLLAGALHNEQFF. The rearrangement links TRBV27 to TRBJ2-1, with TRBD2 matching 7 bases. Germline CDR1 MNHEY, CDR2 SMNVEV (reference sequence). V dropped 0 bases and J dropped 5; count of bases not matched to a gene: 16. The CDR3 covers 19 residues.

This clone showed up just a few times. The chain combines TRBV14 with TRBJ2-1, with 7 bases identical to TRBD2. The CDR3 extends over 16 amino acids. CDR1 and CDR2 from the germline V gene are SGHDN and FVKESK. The junction had 11 bases not matched to a gene; V was cut back by 4 bases and J by 5 bases. The CDR3 here is CASSLIAGLLDNEQFF. The CDR3 DNA is TGTGCCAGCAGCCTAATAGCGGGTCTTTTGGACAATGAGCAGTTCTTC.

The V gene is TRBV4-1, the J gene TRBJ2-4; D might be TRBD2 (5 bases). Trimming removed 2 bases at V and 2 bases at J, with 7 bases between. From germline, CDR1 is MGHRA and CDR2 YSYEKL. The CDR3 totals 14 residues. The CDR3 region is CASSQPGTKNIQYF. CDR3 DNA sequence: TGCGCCAGCAGCCAACCCGGGACCAAAAACATTCAGTACTTC.

The chain carries TRBV11-2 and TRBJ1-2; 9 bases agree with TRBD1. Unmatched junction bases numbered 15, after V lost 8 bases and J lost 8 bases. The CDR3 sequence is 15 residues long. Germline CDR1 and CDR2: SGHAT and FQNNGV. This CDR3 reads CASGTRDRDVRGYTF. The CDR3 DNA reads as TGTGCCAGCGGCACCCGGGACAGGGACGTTCGGGGCTACACCTTC.

The genes are TRBV21-1 and TRBJ2-2; the D call in the table, TRBD2, was not verified against the DNA. TRBV21-1 is recorded as a pseudogene. The length of the CDR3 is 16 residues. Written as DNA, the CDR3 is TGTGCCAGCAGCACTGAGGGAGCCCTAAACACCGGGGAGCTGTTTTTT. It specifies CASSTEGALNTGELFF.

This sequence joins TRBV7-3 and TRBJ2-1, with TRBD2 as a possible D gene (6 bases). Germline CDR1 and CDR2: SGHTA and FQGTGA. This CDR3 has 20 residues. V was pared by 2 bases and J by 7 bases, with 30 bases between. The CDR3 spells CASSLYTPSWRGDLRNEQFF. The CDR3 DNA sequence: TGTGCCAGCAGCTTATATACCCCCAGCTGGCGCGGGGACCTTAGAAATGAGCAGTTCTTC.

As to this clone: At one end, the junction sequence differs from germline, possibly due to a read error. The chain employs TRBV7-9 and TRBJ2-7; no reliable D call. The CDR3 covers 12 residues. Germline V lookup: CDR1 SEHNR, CDR2 FQNEAQ (reference sequence). CDR3 sequence (DNA): TGTTCCAGCAGCGATACATCCTACGAGCAGTACTTC. It encodes CSSSDTSYEQYF.

This clone appeared a few times. The chain couples TRBV6-6 to TRBJ2-3; D might be TRBD1 (7 bases). This CDR3 has 16 amino acids. Germline values: CDR1 MNHNY, CDR2 SVGAGI (reference sequence). V lost 10 bases and J lost 2, with 22 bases in between. The CDR3, as DNA: TGTGCCACCATGGTGGCGGGACAGAAATTCACAGATACGCAGTATTTT. Its protein is CATMVAGQKFTDTQYF.

This chain uses TRBV5-4 with TRBJ2-1; 9 bases are a match to TRBD1. The length of the CDR3 is 15 residues. J was trimmed by 5 bases and V by 4 bases; bases with no gene match: 7. The V gene's germline CDR1 is SGHNT and CDR2 YYREEE (reference sequence). The CDR3 reads CASSPGTGLNNEQFF. The CDR3 DNA is TGTGCCAGCAGCCCGGGGACAGGGTTAAACAATGAGCAGTTCTTC.

Note on this clone: One junction end disagrees with the germline gene, perhaps due to a read error. V is TRBV7-7 and J is TRBJ2-5; 8 positions agree with TRBD1. The CDR3 is 14 amino acids. Germline CDR1 reads SSHAT; CDR2 reads FNYEAQ (reference sequence). As DNA, the CDR3 is TGTGCTAGCAGCTCGACAGGGGTGGGGGAGACCCAGTACTTC. Translation: CASSSTGVGETQYF.

The rearrangement links TRBV5-1 to TRBJ2-1; D is perhaps TRBD2 (5 bases). V gave up 0 bases and J gave up 8 bases, with 9 bases separating them. Germline loops: CDR1 SGHRS, CDR2 YFSETQ. The CDR3 length is 13 residues. The CDR3 reads CASSLASIDEQFF. Written as DNA, the CDR3 is TGCGCCAGCAGCTTGGCTAGCATCGATGAGCAGTTCTTC. The whole variable domain, filled in from reference TRBV5-1 and TRBJ2-1, reads KAGVTQTPRYLIKTRGQQVTLSCSPISGHRSVSWYQQTPGQGLQFLFEYFSETQRNKGNFPGRFSGRQFSNSRSEMNVSTLELGDSALYLCASSLASIDEQFFGPGTRLTVL.

The chain has TRBV5-1 and TRBJ2-3, with 14 bases identical to TRBD2. The CDR3 extends over 19 amino acids. CDR1 SGHRS and CDR2 YFSETQ come from the germline V gene. Trimming removed 4 bases from V and 0 bases from J; junction bases left unmatched: 10. CDR3 coding DNA: TGCGCCAGCAGCCGTTCCCGGACTAGCGGGGGGATTAGCACAGATACGCAGTATTTT. Translation gives CASSRSRTSGGISTDTQYF.

The V gene is TRBV19, the J gene TRBJ1-2; D possibly corresponds to TRBD1 (6 bases). Trimming stripped 8 bases from V and 5 bases from J, with 24 bases between. The germline gives CDR1 LNHDA, CDR2 SQIVND (reference sequence). This CDR3 spans 16 amino acids. CDR3 DNA sequence: TGTGCCAGTGTGCCGGCGACAGGAATACCGGGGTATGGCTACACCTTC. As protein: CASVPATGIPGYGYTF.

This clone has a single count. The chain recombines TRBV18 with TRBJ2-2; D gene ambiguous. Germline-derived CDR1 and CDR2 are KGHSH and LQKENI. CDR3 length equals 13 residues. The V end was cut by 6 bases, the J end by 6 bases, with 11 bases between. The chain's CDR3 is CASSPLEAGELFF. For the CDR3, the DNA is TGTGCCAGCTCCCCGCTAGAGGCCGGGGAGCTGTTTTTT.